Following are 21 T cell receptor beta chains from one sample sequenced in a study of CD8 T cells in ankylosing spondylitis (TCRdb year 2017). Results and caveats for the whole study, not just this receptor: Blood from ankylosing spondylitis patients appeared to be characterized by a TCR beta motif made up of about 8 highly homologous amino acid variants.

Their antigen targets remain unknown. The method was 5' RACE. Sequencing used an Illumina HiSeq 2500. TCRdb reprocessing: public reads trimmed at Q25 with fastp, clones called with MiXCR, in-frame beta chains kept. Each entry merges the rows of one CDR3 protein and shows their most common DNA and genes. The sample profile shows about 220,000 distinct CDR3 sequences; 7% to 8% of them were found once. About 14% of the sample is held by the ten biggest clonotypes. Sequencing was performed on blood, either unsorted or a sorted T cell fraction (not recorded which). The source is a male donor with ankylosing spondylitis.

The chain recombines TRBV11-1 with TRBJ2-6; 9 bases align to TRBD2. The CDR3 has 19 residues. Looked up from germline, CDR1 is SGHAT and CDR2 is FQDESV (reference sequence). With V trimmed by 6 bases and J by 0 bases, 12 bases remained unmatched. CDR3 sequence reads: CASRSPQRGAVSGANVLTF. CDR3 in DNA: TGTGCCAGCAGATCGCCCCAGCGGGGGGCCGTCTCTGGGGCCAACGTCCTGACTTTC.

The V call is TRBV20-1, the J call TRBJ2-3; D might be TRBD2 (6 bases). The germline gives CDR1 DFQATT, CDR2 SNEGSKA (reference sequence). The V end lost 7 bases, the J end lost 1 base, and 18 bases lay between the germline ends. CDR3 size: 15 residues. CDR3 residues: CSGETPAGRTDTQYF. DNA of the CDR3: TGCAGTGGTGAGACCCCCGCGGGGCGCACAGATACGCAGTATTTT.

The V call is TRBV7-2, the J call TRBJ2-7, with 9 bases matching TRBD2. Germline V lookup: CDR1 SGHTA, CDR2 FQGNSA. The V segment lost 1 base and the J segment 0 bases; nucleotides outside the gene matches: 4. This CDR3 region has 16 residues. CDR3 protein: CASSLGVAGVSYEQYF. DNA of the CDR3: TGTGCCAGCAGCTTAGGGGTAGCGGGGGTCTCCTACGAGCAGTACTTC.

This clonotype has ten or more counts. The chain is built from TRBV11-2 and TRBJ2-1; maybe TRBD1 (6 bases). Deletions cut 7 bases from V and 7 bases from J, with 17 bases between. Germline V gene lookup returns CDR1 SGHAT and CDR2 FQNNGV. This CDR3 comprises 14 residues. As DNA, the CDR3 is TGTGCCAGCACCCAGGGGAGATCAGGGAATGAGCAGTTCTTC. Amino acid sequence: CASTQGRSGNEQFF. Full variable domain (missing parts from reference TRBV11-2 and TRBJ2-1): EAGVAQSPRYKIIEKRQSVAFWCNPISGHATLYWYQQILGQGPKLLIQFQNNGVVDDSQLPKDRFSAERLKGVDSTLKIQPAKLEDSAVYLCASTQGRSGNEQFFGPGTRLTVL.

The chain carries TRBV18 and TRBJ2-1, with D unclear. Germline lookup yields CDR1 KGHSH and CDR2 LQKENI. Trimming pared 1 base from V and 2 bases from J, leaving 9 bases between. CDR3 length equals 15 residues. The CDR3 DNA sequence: TGTGCCAGCTCACCACAGACCCAGGCCTACAATGAGCAGTTCTTC. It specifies CASSPQTQAYNEQFF.

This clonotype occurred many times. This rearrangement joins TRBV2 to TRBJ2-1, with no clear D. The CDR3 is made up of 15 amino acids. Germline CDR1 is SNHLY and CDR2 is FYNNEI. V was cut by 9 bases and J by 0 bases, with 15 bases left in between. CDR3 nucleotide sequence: TGTGCCAGGTCGGGCAGGAAGAGCTCCTACAATGAGCAGTTCTTC. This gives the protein CARSGRKSSYNEQFF.

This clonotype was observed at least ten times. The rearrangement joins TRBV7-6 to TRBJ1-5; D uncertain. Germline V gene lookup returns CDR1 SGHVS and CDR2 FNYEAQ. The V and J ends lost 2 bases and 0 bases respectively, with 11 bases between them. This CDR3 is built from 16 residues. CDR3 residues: CASSLLRYDSNQPQHF. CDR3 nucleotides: TGTGCCAGCAGCTTATTACGGTACGATAGCAATCAGCCCCAGCATTTT.

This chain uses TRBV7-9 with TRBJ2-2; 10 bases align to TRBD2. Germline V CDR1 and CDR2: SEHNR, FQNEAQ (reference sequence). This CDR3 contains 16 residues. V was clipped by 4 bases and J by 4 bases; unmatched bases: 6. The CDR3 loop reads CASSYSSGSSTGELFF. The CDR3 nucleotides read TGTGCCAGCAGCTATTCTAGCGGGAGTTCCACCGGGGAGCTGTTTTTT.

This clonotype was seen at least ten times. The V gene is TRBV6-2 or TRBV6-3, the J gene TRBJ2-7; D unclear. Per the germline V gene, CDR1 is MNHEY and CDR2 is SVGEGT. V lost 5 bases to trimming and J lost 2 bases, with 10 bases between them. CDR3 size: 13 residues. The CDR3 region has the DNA TGTGCCAGCAGTAATCTAGAAACCTACGAGCAGTACTTC. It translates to CASSNLETYEQYF.

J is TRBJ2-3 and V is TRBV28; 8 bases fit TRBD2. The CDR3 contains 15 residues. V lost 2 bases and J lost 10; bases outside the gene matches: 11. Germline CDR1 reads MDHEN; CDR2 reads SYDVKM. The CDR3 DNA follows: TGTGCCAGCAGTTTAGAGCGGGGGAGGTTGGATGCGCAGTATTTT. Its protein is CASSLERGRLDAQYF. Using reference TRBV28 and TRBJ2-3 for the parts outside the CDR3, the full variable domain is DVKVTQSSRYLVKRTGEKVFLECVQDMDHENMFWYRQDPGLGLRLIYFSYDVKMKEKGDIPEGYSVSREKKERFSLILESASTNQTSMYLCASSLERGRLDAQYFGPGTRLTVL.

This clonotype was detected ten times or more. The DNA of the CDR3 is TGTGCCAGCAGCGTAGCTTCAACCGTTCAAGAGACCCAGTACTTC. It is translated as CASSVASTVQETQYF. The gene calls are TRBV9 and TRBJ2-5; D gene ambiguous. Trimming removed 0 bases at V and 2 bases at J, with 11 bases between. The CDR3 is 15 amino acids. Germline assignment: CDR1 SGDLS and CDR2 YYNGEE.

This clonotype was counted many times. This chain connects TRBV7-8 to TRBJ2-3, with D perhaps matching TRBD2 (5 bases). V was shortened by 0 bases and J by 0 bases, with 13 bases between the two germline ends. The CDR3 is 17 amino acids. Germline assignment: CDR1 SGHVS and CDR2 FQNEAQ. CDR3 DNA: TGTGCCAGCAGCTTAGCTCCGGGAAGGAAAAGCACAGATACGCAGTATTTT. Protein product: CASSLAPGRKSTDTQYF.

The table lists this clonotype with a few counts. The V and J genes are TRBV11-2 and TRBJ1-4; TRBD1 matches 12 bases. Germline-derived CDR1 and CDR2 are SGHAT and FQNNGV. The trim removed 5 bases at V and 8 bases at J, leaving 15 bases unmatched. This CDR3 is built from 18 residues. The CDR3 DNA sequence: TGTGCCAGCAGCGTCTCCGGGGGTCGAGGGACAGGGGGCGAAAAACTGTTTTTT. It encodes CASSVSGGRGTGGEKLFF.

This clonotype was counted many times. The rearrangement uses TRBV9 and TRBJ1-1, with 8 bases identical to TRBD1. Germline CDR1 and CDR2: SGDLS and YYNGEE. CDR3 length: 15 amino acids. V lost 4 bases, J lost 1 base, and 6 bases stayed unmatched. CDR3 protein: CASSPRTGPNTEAFF. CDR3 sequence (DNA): TGTGCCAGCAGCCCCCGGACAGGGCCGAACACTGAAGCTTTCTTT.

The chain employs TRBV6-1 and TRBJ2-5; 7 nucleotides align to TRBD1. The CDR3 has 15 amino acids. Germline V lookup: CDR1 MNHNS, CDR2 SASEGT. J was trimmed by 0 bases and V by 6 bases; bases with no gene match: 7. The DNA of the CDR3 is TGTGCCAGCAGCATCAGGGGGTGGTACCAAGAGACCCAGTACTTC. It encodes CASSIRGWYQETQYF.

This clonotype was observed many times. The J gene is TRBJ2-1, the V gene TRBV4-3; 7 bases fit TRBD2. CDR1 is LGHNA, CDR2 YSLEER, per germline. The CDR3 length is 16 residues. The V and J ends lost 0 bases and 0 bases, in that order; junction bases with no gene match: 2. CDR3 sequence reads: CASSQDWEGSYNEQFF. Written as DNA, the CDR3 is TGCGCCAGCAGCCAAGATTGGGAGGGCTCCTACAATGAGCAGTTCTTC.

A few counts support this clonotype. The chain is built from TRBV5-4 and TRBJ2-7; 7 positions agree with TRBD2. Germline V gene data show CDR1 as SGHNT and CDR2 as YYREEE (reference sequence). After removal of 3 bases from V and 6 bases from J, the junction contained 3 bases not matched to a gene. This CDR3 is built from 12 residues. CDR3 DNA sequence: TGTGCCAGCAGCTCATTAGCGGGCGAGCAGTACTTC. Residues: CASSSLAGEQYF.

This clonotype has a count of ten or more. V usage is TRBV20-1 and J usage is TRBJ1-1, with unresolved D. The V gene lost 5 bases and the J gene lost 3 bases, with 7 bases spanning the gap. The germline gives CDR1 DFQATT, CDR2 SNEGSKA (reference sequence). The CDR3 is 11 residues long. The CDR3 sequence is CSAGIDTEAFF. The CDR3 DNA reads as TGCAGTGCTGGGATAGACACTGAAGCTTTCTTT.

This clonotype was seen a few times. The CDR3 protein is CASSLATTINEQFF. The CDR3 DNA follows: TGTGCCAGCAGCTTAGCGACAACCATCAATGAGCAGTTCTTC. The gene calls are TRBV7-8 and TRBJ2-1; no definite D call. The V gene's germline CDR1 is SGHVS and CDR2 FQNEAQ. CDR3 size: 14 residues. V dropped 0 bases and J dropped 6 bases, with 9 bases sitting between them.

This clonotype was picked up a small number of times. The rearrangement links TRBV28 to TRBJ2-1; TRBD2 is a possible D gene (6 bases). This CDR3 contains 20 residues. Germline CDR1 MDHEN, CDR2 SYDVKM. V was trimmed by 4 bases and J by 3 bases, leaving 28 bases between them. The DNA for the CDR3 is TGTGCCAGCAGTTCGACCCTCCGGGACTTCAACCACCAAATCTACAATGAGCAGTTCTTC. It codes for CASSSTLRDFNHQIYNEQFF.

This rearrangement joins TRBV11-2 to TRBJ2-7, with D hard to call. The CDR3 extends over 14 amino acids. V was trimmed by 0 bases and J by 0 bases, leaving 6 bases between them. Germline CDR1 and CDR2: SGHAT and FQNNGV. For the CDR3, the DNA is TGTGCCAGCAGCTTAGAATCTAGCTCCTACGAGCAGTACTTC. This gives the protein CASSLESSSYEQYF. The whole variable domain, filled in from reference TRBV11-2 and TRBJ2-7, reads EAGVAQSPRYKIIEKRQSVAFWCNPISGHATLYWYQQILGQGPKLLIQFQNNGVVDDSQLPKDRFSAERLKGVDSTLKIQPAKLEDSAVYLCASSLESSSYEQYFGPGTRLTVT.